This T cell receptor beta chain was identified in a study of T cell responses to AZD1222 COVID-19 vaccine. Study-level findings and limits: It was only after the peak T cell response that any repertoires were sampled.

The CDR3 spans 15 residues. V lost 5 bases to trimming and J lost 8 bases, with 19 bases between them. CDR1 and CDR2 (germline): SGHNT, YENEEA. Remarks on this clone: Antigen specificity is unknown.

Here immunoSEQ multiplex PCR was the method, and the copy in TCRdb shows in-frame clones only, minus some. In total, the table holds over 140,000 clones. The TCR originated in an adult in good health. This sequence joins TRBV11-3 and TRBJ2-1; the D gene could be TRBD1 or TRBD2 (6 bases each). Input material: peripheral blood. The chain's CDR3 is CASSPSGEESYEQFF. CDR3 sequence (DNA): TGTGCCAGCAGCCCTTCAGGGGAGGAGAGCTATGAGCAGTTCTTC.